The next 18 T cell receptor beta chains were all read from a single sample in a study of shared clonotypes between healthy human individuals. TCRdb's table, derived via immunoSEQ multiplex PCR, lists solely in-frame clones and lacks some. The sample comprises 2,500,000 or so clones, roughly 92% of which are singletons, and 0.14% rests with the top ten. The sample consisted of naive CD4+ T cells sorted from blood. Subset noted: CD45RA+ positively selected. All receptors come from a man in his late teens or twenties in good health.

This clone was observed once. This chain uses TRBV27 with TRBJ2-5; D is tentatively TRBD1 or TRBD2 (5 bases each). V was shortened by 6 bases and J by 4 bases, with 18 bases between the two germline ends. CDR1 is MNHEY, CDR2 SMNVEV, per germline (reference sequence). The CDR3 spans 15 residues. The CDR3 DNA reads as TGTGCCAGCAGCTACAGCGGTGGACAATCAGAGACCCAGTACTTC. This gives the protein CASSYSGGQSETQYF.

This chain joins TRBV2 and TRBJ1-1; 9 bases align to TRBD1. Germline V gives CDR1 SNHLY, CDR2 FYNNEI. The CDR3 runs 13 residues. V was pared by 5 bases and J by 8 bases, with 6 bases of the junction left unmatched. The chain's CDR3 is CASSTQGATEAFF. The DNA of the CDR3 is TGTGCCAGCAGTACACAGGGGGCTACAGAAGCTTTCTTT.

The chain uses TRBV4-3 and TRBJ2-5; TRBD1 is a possible D gene (5 bases). Trimming left V 0 bases short and J 4 bases short, with 9 bases between. The CDR3 is made up of 14 amino acids. Germline values: CDR1 LGHNA, CDR2 YSLEER. The CDR3 DNA follows: TGCGCCAGCAGCCAAGATGCAGGGCCAGAGACCCAGTACTTC. It is translated as CASSQDAGPETQYF.

The chain recombines TRBV10-3 with TRBJ1-3, with D possibly being TRBD1 (5 bases). CDR1 is ENHRY, CDR2 SYGVKD, per germline. V gave up 5 bases and J gave up 0 bases, with 8 bases separating them. The CDR3 sequence is 14 residues long. CDR3 protein: CAISQDSSGNTIYF. In nucleotides, the CDR3 is TGTGCCATCAGTCAAGACAGCTCTGGAAACACCATATATTTT.

The table lists this clone with a count of one. The chain's CDR3 is CASSPAEIAKNIQYF. As DNA, the CDR3 is TGTGCCAGCAGCCCAGCCGAGATAGCCAAAAACATTCAGTACTTC. V usage is TRBV28 and J usage is TRBJ2-4; D is unclear. Germline lookup yields CDR1 MDHEN and CDR2 SYDVKM. With 6 bases removed from V and 0 bases from J, the gap between germline ends came to 12 bases. This CDR3 is built from 15 residues.

The V call is TRBV2, the J call TRBJ1-5; TRBD1 aligns across 8 bases. This CDR3 spans 17 amino acids. V lost 1 base, J lost 3 bases, and 8 bases stayed unmatched. From germline, CDR1 is SNHLY and CDR2 FYNNEI. The CDR3 is CASSEVRRTGPNQPQHF. In DNA, the CDR3 is TGTGCCAGCAGTGAAGTTCGAAGGACAGGGCCCAATCAGCCCCAGCATTTT.

This clone showed up just once. At the DNA level, this CDR3 is encoded by other sequences in the same sample as well. This rearrangement joins TRBV29-1 to TRBJ1-2, with 8 bases matching TRBD1. V shed 6 bases and J 4 bases; nucleotides not matched to a gene: 4. The CDR3 totals 12 residues. CDR1 is SQVTM and CDR2 is ANQGSEA in the germline V gene. This CDR3 is CSVETGAYGYTF. In nucleotides, the CDR3 is TGCAGCGTAGAGACAGGGGCCTATGGCTACACCTTC.

This rearrangement joins TRBV4-3 to TRBJ1-5; 12 bases match TRBD1. Germline assignment: CDR1 LGHNA and CDR2 YSLEER. With 9 bases clipped from V and 2 bases from J, the junction kept 11 bases outside the gene matches. The CDR3 is 17 amino acids. This CDR3 is CARRDRGPLGGNQPQHF. The CDR3, as DNA: TGCGCCAGGAGGGACAGGGGGCCCCTTGGTGGCAATCAGCCCCAGCATTTT.

J is TRBJ2-2 and V is TRBV6-1; 8 positions match TRBD1. The junction had 7 bases not matched to a gene; V was cut back by 7 bases and J by 6 bases. The length of the CDR3 is 14 residues. Germline V lookup: CDR1 MNHNS, CDR2 SASEGT. The CDR3 DNA sequence: TGTGCCAGCAAACGGACAGGGATCGCCGGGGAGCTGTTTTTT. Its translation is CASKRTGIAGELFF.

The rearrangement uses TRBV6-6 and TRBJ2-2; perhaps TRBD1 as D (6 bases). Germline assignment: CDR1 MNHNY and CDR2 SVGAGI (reference sequence). V lost 4 bases and J lost 0, with 9 bases in between. This CDR3 is 15 amino acids long. The DNA of the CDR3 is TGTGCCAGCAGTTCAGGGGCGACGAACACCGGGGAGCTGTTTTTT. Protein: CASSSGATNTGELFF.

This chain uses TRBV28 with TRBJ1-5; TRBD1 aligns across 7 bases. The CDR3 totals 16 residues. V gave up 2 bases and J gave up 0 bases; unmatched junction bases: 4. Germline loops: CDR1 MDHEN, CDR2 SYDVKM. CDR3 sequence: CASSLQGQLSNQPQHF. In DNA, the CDR3 is TGTGCCAGCAGTTTACAGGGACAGCTTAGCAATCAGCCCCAGCATTTT.

V usage is TRBV30 and J usage is TRBJ2-5; D assignment may be TRBD1 or TRBD2 (7 bases each). With the DNA end fitting TRBJ2-7 better, the J assignment may be wrong. Germline V gives CDR1 GTSNPN, CDR2 SVGIG (reference sequence). The CDR3 spans 15 residues. In DNA, the CDR3 is TGTGCCTGGAGTGAAAGGGGGCCCGGGGGGTACGAGCAGTACTTC. Protein sequence: CAWSERGPGGYEQYF.

This clone was seen just once. The chain combines TRBV30 with TRBJ2-1; 10 bases match TRBD2. Trimming removed 5 bases from V and 7 bases from J; junction bases left unmatched: 5. CDR3 length: 13 residues. Per the germline V gene, CDR1 is GTSNPN and CDR2 is SVGIG (reference sequence). CDR3 protein: CAWHGLAENEQFF. As DNA, the CDR3 is TGTGCCTGGCACGGACTAGCGGAAAATGAGCAGTTCTTC.

This chain links TRBV28 with TRBJ1-5, with D unresolved. Trimming took off 3 bases at V and 0 bases at J, with 9 bases between the two ends. CDR3 length: 15 residues. Germline loops: CDR1 MDHEN, CDR2 SYDVKM. The CDR3 nucleotides are TGTGCCAGCAGTTTTGGCACAGATAGCAATCAGCCCCAGCATTTT. It yields the protein CASSFGTDSNQPQHF.

V is TRBV5-4 and J is TRBJ1-1; possible D gene TRBD1, 6 bases. V was clipped by 4 bases and J by 11 bases, with 21 bases between them. The CDR3 totals 14 residues. Germline V gene lookup returns CDR1 SGHNT and CDR2 YYREEE (reference sequence). CDR3: CASSVPGGTRLAFF. CDR3 nucleotide sequence: TGTGCCAGCAGCGTACCCGGGGGGACAAGATTGGCTTTCTTT. Complete variable domain (other parts from reference TRBV5-4 and TRBJ1-1): ETGVTQSPTHLIKTRGQQVTLRCSSQSGHNTVSWYQQALGQGPQFIFQYYREEENGRGNFPPRFSGLQFPNYSSELNVNALELDDSALYLCASSVPGGTRLAFFGQGTRLTVV.

J is TRBJ2-3 and V is TRBV11-2; 8 bases agree with TRBD1. J lost 2 bases, V lost 5 bases, and 6 bases had no gene match. This CDR3 spans 15 amino acids. CDR1 and CDR2 (germline): SGHAT, FQNNGV. Here the CDR3 reads CASSRDRSSTDTQYF. The CDR3 bases are TGTGCCAGCAGCCGGGACAGGTCTTCCACAGATACGCAGTATTTT.

The J gene is TRBJ1-1, the V gene TRBV18; 8 bases map to TRBD1. J was trimmed by 0 bases and V by 6 bases; bases with no gene match: 6. This CDR3 region has 15 residues. Per germline, CDR1 KGHSH and CDR2 LQKENI. CDR3 sequence (DNA): TGTGCCAGCTCGACGACAGGGGCCCTGAACACTGAAGCTTTCTTT. Translated: CASSTTGALNTEAFF.

This clone came up once. The rearrangement links TRBV4-2 to TRBJ2-5; possible D gene TRBD2, 6 bases. The CDR3 spans 15 residues. CDR1 is LGHNA, CDR2 YNFKEQ, per germline. Trimming shortened V by 5 bases and J by 4 bases, and 17 bases separated the two germline ends. The DNA for the CDR3 is TGTGCCAGCAGCGCCAGGAGGGAAACGGGAGAGACCCAGTACTTC. Translation: CASSARRETGETQYF.